A selection of T cell receptor beta chains follows, all from one sample in a study of molecular identifiers for immune sequencing clone quantification. Using its own MiXCR run on the PCR reads, TCRdb lists one record per CDR3 protein. The profile shows about 510,000 distinct CDR3 sequences, approximately 25% of them singletons. What was sequenced was naive CD8+ T cells from blood, with Jurkat cell RNA spiked in. These receptors all stem from a human donor in good health. Some libraries in this study had Jurkat cell RNA spiked in. Both conserved end residues are trimmed from each CDR3.

j_gene	v_gene	CDR3aa
TRBJ1-1	TRBV7-9	ASSATGTTEAF
TRBJ1-2	TRBV6-2/TRBV6-3	ASSYDPTGTYGYT
TRBJ2-7	TRBV20-1	SARDEAGVYEQY
TRBJ2-1	TRBV12-3/TRBV12-4	ASSPGGQRQF
TRBJ2-2	TRBV29-1	SVERRSNTGELF
TRBJ2-3	TRBV7-3	ASSSPIQTSGSADTQY
TRBJ2-7	TRBV11-2	ASSLGASGYYEQY
TRBJ2-7	TRBV7-9	ASSRGAGGTSGYEQY
TRBJ2-3	TRBV12-3/TRBV12-4	ASSLRGATTDTQY
TRBJ1-1	TRBV12-5	ASGLVGEAF
TRBJ1-4	TRBV7-9	ASQENEKLF
TRBJ1-5	TRBV29-1	SSWDGNSNQPQH
TRBJ2-4	TRBV7-3	ASSLGQGETIQY
TRBJ1-2	TRBV3-1	ASSPRQGVRTNYGYT
TRBJ2-3	TRBV18	ASSQTSGGLTDTQY
TRBJ1-5	TRBV4-1	ASSQDGGQGSQPQH
TRBJ2-1	TRBV4-3	ASSQDMGALYNEQF
TRBJ2-7	TRBV12-5	ASGLGHYYEQY
TRBJ2-7	TRBV12-3/TRBV12-4	ASSLAGRTYEQY
TRBJ2-7	TRBV12-3/TRBV12-4	ASSFGSHNSYEQY
TRBJ1-5	TRBV12-3/TRBV12-4	ASSPPRAGNQPQH
TRBJ2-2	TRBV30	AWGAGTTGELF
TRBJ1-5	TRBV25-1	ASSEGTASNQPQH
TRBJ1-6	TRBV20-1	SARDLGQMNSPLH
TRBJ2-7	TRBV11-1	ASSYGTSGYEQC
TRBJ1-5	TRBV7-9	ASSLSTTGNQPQH
TRBJ1-4	TRBV7-9	ASSYDGLEPF
TRBJ2-7	TRBV20-1	SARPDMSYEQY
TRBJ1-5	TRBV27	ASSSGPNQPQH
TRBJ2-5	TRBV7-9	ASRPRGRYQETQY
TRBJ1-2	TRBV19	ASSTGQGNYGYT
TRBJ2-3	TRBV5-4	ASSPASGGHTDTQY
TRBJ2-3	TRBV7-7	ASSPSSGNGDTQY
TRBJ2-3	TRBV28	ASSPAGVGPDTQY
TRBJ1-1	TRBV20-1	SAGGVGGWAEAF
TRBJ2-7	TRBV27	ASSPRATGTYEQY
TRBJ2-2	TRBV24-1	ATSDLTAGGRTGELF
TRBJ2-5	TRBV29-1	SVEDGVLALETQY
TRBJ1-2	TRBV6-2/TRBV6-3	ASSTAYGYT
TRBJ1-2	TRBV2	ASKTTGDGYT
TRBJ2-3	TRBV5-4	ASSFGQVGDTQY
TRBJ2-4	TRBV14	ASSQDSRQGRNIQY
TRBJ2-7	TRBV9	ASSVGVGSYEQY
TRBJ2-2	TRBV24-1	ATEAPGWNTGELF
TRBJ2-7	TRBV27	ASSLTEKYEQY
TRBJ2-3	TRBV6-2/TRBV6-3	ASSFDGTGETWSTDTQY
TRBJ2-1	TRBV7-8	ASSLTSYNEQF
TRBJ1-2	TRBV12-3/TRBV12-4	ASSLMGPYGYP
TRBJ2-2	TRBV12-3/TRBV12-4	ASSLSSERNTGELF
TRBJ2-5	TRBV27	ASGFLETQY
TRBJ2-7	TRBV9	ASSPRRDPYEQY
TRBJ2-7	TRBV20-1	SARDISRRVIYEQY
TRBJ2-1	TRBV7-9	ASSLAGDRNNEQF
TRBJ2-7	TRBV19	ASSTLGRPYEQY
TRBJ2-1	TRBV27	ASSFQVYNEQF
TRBJ2-1	TRBV30	ACDRGNEQF
TRBJ2-2	TRBV12-3/TRBV12-4	ASPGHPGTGELF
TRBJ2-7	TRBV7-8	ASSLVPGTYEQY
TRBJ1-5	TRBV5-6	ARSPGSGHQPQH